What follows are 26 T cell receptor beta chains derived from one specimen sequenced in a study of cytomegalovirus exposure and HLA in healthy donors. Amplification used 60 Vbeta primers and 13 Jbeta primers. Sequenced by immunoSEQ multiplex PCR; TCRdb stores in-frame clones only, minus some. The data contain roughly 150,000 clones, 82% of them singletons. The source material was PBMCs. These receptors were taken from a girl between 5 and 17 years old in good health and CMV-seropositive.

The sample holds one count of this clone. The chain couples TRBV5-4 to TRBJ1-1, with D hard to call. Germline assignment: CDR1 SGHNT and CDR2 YYREEE (reference sequence). Trimming removed 5 bases at V and 4 bases at J, with 12 bases between. This CDR3 has 13 residues. The CDR3 loop is CASRLDGSTEAFF. CDR3 in DNA: TGTGCCAGCAGACTGGACGGGAGCACTGAAGCTTTCTTT.

There are a few counts of this clone. The V call is TRBV5-1, the J call TRBJ1-1, with D uncertain. The CDR3 runs 13 residues. Germline CDR1 and CDR2: SGHRS and YFSETQ. The V end lost 0 bases, the J end lost 6 bases, and 9 bases lay between the germline ends. The chain's CDR3 is CASSLVGPAEAFF. In DNA form, the CDR3 reads TGCGCCAGCAGCTTGGTTGGGCCGGCTGAAGCTTTCTTT.

The chain recombines TRBV6-6 with TRBJ1-2; 8 bases match TRBD1. Per germline, CDR1 MNHNY and CDR2 SVGAGI (reference sequence). J lost 5 bases, V lost 6 bases, and 5 bases had no gene match. The CDR3 is made up of 13 amino acids. The CDR3 DNA reads as TGTGCCAGCAGCACGGACAGGGAATATGGCTACACCTTC. Amino acid sequence: CASSTDREYGYTF.

This chain links TRBV7-2 with TRBJ1-4, with D unclear. The CDR3 contains 16 residues. Looked up from germline, CDR1 is SGHTA and CDR2 is FQGNSA. V gave up 0 bases and J gave up 2 bases, with 10 bases separating them. The CDR3 loop is CASSLAHMYTNEKLFF. The CDR3 DNA sequence: TGTGCCAGCAGCTTAGCTCACATGTATACTAATGAAAAACTGTTTTTT. The full variable domain, in which reference TRBV7-2 and TRBJ1-4 provide the parts outside the CDR3, is GAGVSQSPSNKVTEKGKDVELRCDPISGHTALYWYRQSLGQGLEFLIYFQGNSAPDKSGLPSDRFSAERTGGSVSTLTIQRTQQEDSAVYLCASSLAHMYTNEKLFFGSGTQLSVL.

The V call is TRBV7-2, the J call TRBJ2-5; D gene uncertain. V dropped 1 base and J dropped 5 bases, with 14 bases sitting between them. Germline V gene sequence: CDR1 SGHTA, CDR2 FQGNSA. CDR3 length: 15 amino acids. CDR3 coding DNA: TGTGCCAGCAGCTTAGTTAGTTTTGAAACGGAGACCCAGTACTTC. Residues: CASSLVSFETETQYF.

The CDR3 loop is CASSPGQQETQYF. As DNA, the CDR3 is TGTGCCAGCAGTCCCGGACAGCAAGAGACCCAGTACTTC. The chain combines TRBV28 with TRBJ2-5; TRBD1 might be the D (6 bases). This CDR3 spans 13 amino acids. CDR1 and CDR2 from the germline V gene are MDHEN and SYDVKM. V lost 5 bases and J 2 bases, leaving 9 bases between the germline ends.

J is TRBJ2-3 and V is TRBV5-6; 8 bases line up with TRBD2. The CDR3 is 16 residues long. Germline assignment: CDR1 SGHDT and CDR2 YYEEEE. With 0 bases clipped from V and 5 bases from J, the junction kept 8 bases outside the gene matches. CDR3 region: CASSLGAGEMKDTQYF. In DNA form, the CDR3 reads TGTGCCAGCAGCTTGGGAGCGGGAGAGATGAAAGATACGCAGTATTTT.

Of note for this clone: The sample holds other DNA sequences that translate to the same CDR3. V gene TRBV5-1 combines with J gene TRBJ2-1; TRBD2 matches at 7 bases. Germline V gene data show CDR1 as SGHRS and CDR2 as YFSETQ. The CDR3 is 13 residues long. Trimming took 4 bases from V and 5 from J; bases not matched to a gene: 3. CDR3 bases: TGCGCCAGCAGCCCGGGGGGAGACAATGAGCAGTTCTTC. It translates to CASSPGGDNEQFF.

With regard to this clone: The same CDR3 can be traced to other DNA sequences in this sample. The chain is built from TRBV6-1 and TRBJ1-2; 10 nucleotides line up with TRBD1. The CDR3 has 14 residues. V shed 6 bases and J 4 bases; nucleotides not matched to a gene: 5. Germline V gene data show CDR1 as MNHNS and CDR2 as SASEGT. CDR3 DNA: TGTGCCAGCAGACCGGGACAGGGGCCCTATGGCTACACCTTC. It translates to CASRPGQGPYGYTF.

This clone was counted between two and nine times. The chain's CDR3 is CAEGAGANEQFF. The CDR3 coding sequence is TGTGCCGAGGGGGCAGGGGCCAATGAGCAGTTCTTC. The rearrangement uses TRBV6-1 and TRBJ2-1; 7 bases align to TRBD1. Germline CDR1 MNHNS, CDR2 SASEGT. V gave up 11 bases and J gave up 6 bases; unmatched junction bases: 7. The CDR3 has 12 amino acids.

The chain employs TRBV9 and TRBJ2-1, with TRBD2 as a possible D gene (5 bases). The length of the CDR3 is 19 residues. V lost 3 bases and J 6 bases, leaving 28 bases between the germline ends. The germline CDR1 and CDR2 sequences are SGDLS and YYNGEE. The CDR3 region has the DNA TGTGCCAGCAGCGCCCCTTATGGCGTCGGGCTCGGAGGTGGCAATGAGCAGTTCTTC. It codes for CASSAPYGVGLGGGNEQFF.

The rearrangement joins TRBV10-3 to TRBJ1-5; D not resolved. Germline V gene data show CDR1 as ENHRY and CDR2 as SYGVKD. Trimming shortened V by 4 bases and J by 6 bases, and 16 bases separated the two germline ends. This CDR3 is 15 amino acids long. This CDR3 is CAISGVEGGGQPQHF. The DNA of the CDR3 is TGTGCCATCAGTGGAGTGGAGGGCGGAGGTCAGCCCCAGCATTTT.

This sequence joins TRBV19 and TRBJ2-7, with D possibly being TRBD1 (6 bases). This CDR3 has 15 amino acids. Germline CDR1 reads LNHDA; CDR2 reads SQIVND (reference sequence). Trimming took off 3 bases at V and 3 bases at J, with 15 bases between the two ends. The CDR3 region has the DNA TGTGCCAGTAGTATGGTAGGGAACAGGGACTACGAGCAGTACTTC. Protein product: CASSMVGNRDYEQYF.

This chain's CDR3 is CASSVGKIGTGFSGANVLTF. The CDR3 region has the DNA TGTGCCAGCAGCGTGGGGAAGATAGGGACAGGTTTCTCTGGGGCCAACGTCCTGACTTTC. The rearrangement links TRBV9 to TRBJ2-6, with TRBD1 matching 8 bases. J gave up 0 bases and V 2 bases, and 13 bases lay outside the gene matches. This CDR3 is 20 amino acids long. Germline assignment: CDR1 SGDLS and CDR2 YYNGEE.

In this sample, this clone turned up once. This chain joins TRBV2 and TRBJ2-5, with 9 nucleotides matching TRBD2. Trimming removed 9 bases from V and 2 bases from J; junction bases left unmatched: 7. Germline V gene lookup returns CDR1 SNHLY and CDR2 FYNNEI. The CDR3 extends over 14 amino acids. Written as DNA, the CDR3 is TGTGCCAGGGAACTAGCGGGCGCACAAGAGACCCAGTACTTC. Translation gives CARELAGAQETQYF.

The chain joins TRBV5-4 to TRBJ2-7; 10 bases line up with TRBD1. This CDR3 spans 15 amino acids. Losses at the gene ends were 0 bases for V and 3 bases for J; bases not matched to a gene: 3. Germline lookup yields CDR1 SGHNT and CDR2 YYREEE (reference sequence). CDR3 region: CASSLVGQGDYEQYF. The CDR3, as DNA: TGTGCCAGCAGCTTGGTTGGACAGGGGGACTACGAGCAGTACTTC. Combining the CDR3 with reference TRBV5-4 and TRBJ2-7 gives the whole variable domain ETGVTQSPTHLIKTRGQQVTLRCSSQSGHNTVSWYQQALGQGPQFIFQYYREEENGRGNFPPRFSGLQFPNYSSELNVNALELDDSALYLCASSLVGQGDYEQYFGPGTRLTVT.

The V gene is TRBV6-1, the J gene TRBJ2-5, with D tentatively TRBD1 (6 bases). There are 11 residues in the CDR3. Germline CDR1 MNHNS, CDR2 SASEGT. V lost 8 bases to trimming and J lost 5 bases, with 9 bases between them. Here the CDR3 DNA reads TGTGCCAGCCACAGGGTGGAGACCCAGTACTTC. As protein: CASHRVETQYF.

This clone came up once. V and J are TRBV27 and TRBJ1-6; the match to TRBD1 covers 7 bases. J was trimmed by 9 bases and V by 4 bases; bases with no gene match: 6. The CDR3 totals 14 residues. Germline values: CDR1 MNHEY, CDR2 SMNVEV (reference sequence). CDR3 nucleotides: TGTGCCAGCAGTTACCGGGACAGTATTTCACCCCTCCACTTT. The encoded protein is CASSYRDSISPLHF.

The genes are TRBV12-5 and TRBJ2-3, with 14 positions matching TRBD2. Looked up from germline, CDR1 is LGHNT and CDR2 is FRNRAP. The V gene end was trimmed by 0 bases and the J gene end by 0 bases; junction bases not matched to a gene: 17. This CDR3 is built from 23 residues. DNA of the CDR3: TGTGCTAGTGGTTTGGTGAATCCCACCCCAACCGGGACTAGCGGGAGTAGCACAGATACGCAGTATTTT. This translates into CASGLVNPTPTGTSGSSTDTQYF.

This clone occurred once. One junction end disagrees with the germline gene, perhaps due to a read error. The chain carries TRBV11-3 and TRBJ2-3; TRBD1 agrees at 7 bases. CDR3 size: 13 residues. CDR1 and CDR2 from the germline V gene are SGHNT and YENEEA. As DNA, the CDR3 is TGTGCCAGCAGCCTAGACAGGGCAGATACGCAGTATTTT. Translating gives CASSLDRADTQYF.

V usage is TRBV30 and J usage is TRBJ1-3; no definite D call. The CDR3 runs 14 residues. Germline assignment: CDR1 GTSNPN and CDR2 SVGIG (reference sequence). The germline V and J ends were trimmed by 3 bases and 0 bases, with 9 bases remaining between them. DNA of the CDR3: TGTGCCTGGAGCCGAGGGAGCTCTGGAAACACCATATATTTT. Its protein is CAWSRGSSGNTIYF.

The chain has TRBV25-1 and TRBJ1-1, with 8 bases matching TRBD1. V lost 6 bases, J lost 1 base, and 4 bases stayed unmatched. The CDR3 covers 14 residues. CDR1 is MGHDK, CDR2 SYGVNS, per germline. The CDR3 loop is CASRTTGGNTEAFF. CDR3 coding DNA: TGTGCCAGCAGAACCACAGGGGGGAACACTGAAGCTTTCTTT.

The V call is TRBV2, the J call TRBJ1-2; D is perhaps TRBD1 (6 bases). V dropped 3 bases and J dropped 3 bases, with 11 bases sitting between them. The CDR3 runs 14 residues. Germline CDR1 and CDR2: SNHLY and FYNNEI. The CDR3 spells CASSDFRTDYGYTF. CDR3 coding DNA: TGTGCCAGCAGTGATTTCCGGACAGACTATGGCTACACCTTC.

The CDR3 coding sequence is TGCGCCAGCAGCGCTAGCGGGGCATACAATGAGCAGTTCTTC. Its protein is CASSASGAYNEQFF. J is TRBJ2-1 and V is TRBV5-1; 9 nucleotides align to TRBD2. Per germline, CDR1 SGHRS and CDR2 YFSETQ. This CDR3 comprises 14 residues. V gave up 4 bases and J gave up 4 bases; unmatched junction bases: 3.

V gene TRBV27 combines with J gene TRBJ1-2; 10 positions match TRBD1. Germline assignment: CDR1 MNHEY and CDR2 SMNVEV (reference sequence). The V gene end was trimmed by 6 bases and the J gene end by 6 bases; junction bases not matched to a gene: 4. The CDR3 length is 13 residues. CDR3 amino acids: CASRGTGADGYTF. CDR3 sequence (DNA): TGTGCCAGCAGGGGGACAGGGGCGGATGGCTACACCTTC.

The rearrangement links TRBV6-1 to TRBJ1-2, with 9 bases fitting TRBD1. Losses at the gene ends were 4 bases for V and 0 bases for J; bases not matched to a gene: 6. There are 16 residues in the CDR3. CDR1 is MNHNS, CDR2 SASEGT, per germline. The CDR3 DNA reads as TGTGCCAGCAGTGCCGGGACAGGGAATTCTAACTATGGCTACACCTTC. Translating it yields CASSAGTGNSNYGYTF.